This T cell receptor (beta chain) was sequenced in a study of CD8 T cells in ankylosing spondylitis. Making use of molecular barcodes, quantitative 5'-RACE generated TCR beta libraries. TCRdb itself ran the 5' RACE reads through MiXCR, one entry per CDR3 protein. This table holds 200,000 to 250,000 distinct CDR3 sequences, around 18% found once. This clonotype was seen many times. Its antigen is unidentified. Germline loops: CDR1 ENHRY, CDR2 SYGVKD. V gave up 3 bases and J gave up 5 bases, with 10 bases separating them. This CDR3 comprises 14 residues. Whole-study findings and limits: CD8+ by phenotype, disease-linked clones were relatively rare in peripheral blood. Disease-linked clones reportedly concentrated significantly in matched ankylosing spondylitis synovial fluid. Seemingly characteristic of ankylosing spondylitis blood was a TCR beta motif consisting of roughly 8 highly homologous variants.

The material sequenced was blood, either unsorted or a sorted T cell fraction (not recorded which). The chain uses TRBV10-3 and TRBJ2-2; D is unresolved. The clonotype comes from a male donor with ankylosing spondylitis. Here the CDR3 DNA reads TGTGCCATCAGTGATTATGGGCAAACCGGGGAGCTGTTTTTT. Translation: CAISDYGQTGELFF.